This T cell receptor (beta chain) derives from a study of technical replicates of blood from several donors. Clones were read by immunoSEQ multiplex PCR, and TCRdb kept only the in-frame ones, dropping some. The table includes tens of thousands of clones, roughly 94% detected once. The CDR3 is 14 residues long. Germline V gene lookup returns CDR1 SGDLS and CDR2 YYNGEE. Trimming shortened V by 4 bases and J by 3 bases, and 13 bases separated the two germline ends. The sample comprised T cells isolated from PBMCs. The chain recombines TRBV9 with TRBJ1-2; weak D call: TRBD1 (5 bases). This TCR was recovered from a human donor in good health. The DNA for the CDR3 is TGTGCCAGCAGCTTAGGGGCGGGTCACTATGGCTACACCTTC. It specifies CASSLGAGHYGYTF.